These 21 T cell receptor beta chains share one sample of origin, sequenced in a study of long-term antiretroviral therapy in people with HIV. Survey-level resolution applied to immunoSEQ assay v3.0. Repertoires were generated with immunoSEQ multiplex PCR, while TCRdb's copy carries only in-frame clones and drops some. The sample has more than 20,000 clones, roughly four fifths seen once. Here the sequenced sample was unsorted PBMCs, taken 0.5 years before starting antiretroviral therapy. The receptors here all came from a middle-aged man with HIV.

Points on this clone: The DNA is omitted, as the CDR3 cannot be located on it reliably, and the CDR3 follows TCRdb's listing. This rearrangement joins TRBV6-1 to TRBJ1-5. The CDR3 sequence runs 15 residues, both termini included. Per germline, CDR1 MNHNS and CDR2 SASEGT. This chain's CDR3 is CASTVVGPGNQPQHF.

This clone was counted a single time. The V call is TRBV7-6, the J call TRBJ2-5, with 7 bases that match TRBD1. The germline V gene has CDR1 SGHVS and CDR2 FNYEAQ. The CDR3 runs to 14 residues. The J segment lost 7 bases and the V segment lost 0 bases, leaving 5 bases of the junction unmatched. The CDR3 here is CASSLAEGAGTQYF. The CDR3 nucleotides read TGTGCCAGCAGCTTAGCAGAGGGGGCTGGGACCCAGTACTTC.

This clone was observed a single time. The chain uses TRBV7-2 and TRBJ2-5; 12 bases map to TRBD2. CDR3 length: 16 residues. Unmatched junction bases numbered 11, after V lost 4 bases and J lost 8 bases. Germline CDR1 reads SGHTA; CDR2 reads FQGNSA. The CDR3 protein is CASSSPASGGARTQYF. CDR3 sequence (DNA): TGTGCCAGCAGCTCCCCGGCTAGCGGGGGGGCCAGAACCCAGTACTTC.

The chain has TRBV4-2 and TRBJ2-2, with 7 nucleotides matching TRBD2. Germline values: CDR1 LGHNA, CDR2 YNFKEQ. The CDR3 is 15 amino acids. V was pared by 4 bases and J by 5 bases, with 7 bases of the junction left unmatched. The DNA of the CDR3 is TGTGCCAGCAGCCGGCCGGGGGGTGGGACCGGGGAGCTGTTTTTT. Translated, it gives CASSRPGGGTGELFF.

Remarks on this clone: A much larger clone differs by one base, so this may be a read error. The chain is built from TRBV7-6 and TRBJ1-5; no definite D call. Germline CDR1 reads SGHVS; CDR2 reads FNYEAQ. There are 12 residues in the CDR3. Trimming removed 8 bases at V and 2 bases at J, with 7 bases between. CDR3 region: CASGQGNQPQHF. The CDR3 nucleotides are TGTGCCAGCGGGCAGGGCAATCAGCCCCAGCATTTT.

The chain carries TRBV7-8 and TRBJ2-7, with D tentatively TRBD2 (7 bases). The CDR3 covers 15 residues. Trimming stripped 6 bases from V and 7 bases from J, with 22 bases between. CDR1 is SGHVS, CDR2 FQNEAQ, per germline. This chain's CDR3 is CASSLAGARAGEQYF. In nucleotides, the CDR3 is TGTGCCAGCAGTCTAGCAGGGGCAAGAGCGGGAGAGCAGTACTTC.

In this sample, this clone turned up once. The chain couples TRBV7-8 to TRBJ2-5; D uncertain. This CDR3 is 11 amino acids long. The V gene lost 7 bases and the J gene lost 2 bases, with 5 bases spanning the gap. Germline CDR1 reads SGHVS; CDR2 reads FQNEAQ. The CDR3 reads CASIFQETQYF. CDR3 in DNA: TGTGCCAGCATCTTTCAAGAGACCCAGTACTTC.

The V gene is TRBV19, the J gene TRBJ1-5; D may be TRBD1 (6 bases). The germline CDR1 and CDR2 sequences are LNHDA and SQIVND (reference sequence). This CDR3 is built from 14 residues. V lost 3 bases and J 6 bases, leaving 12 bases between the germline ends. Here the CDR3 DNA reads TGTGCCAGTAGTATTAGGGACATGGGTCAGCCCCAGCATTTT. Residues: CASSIRDMGQPQHF. The full variable domain, its missing parts supplied by reference TRBV19 and TRBJ1-5, is DGGITQSPKYLFRKEGQNVTLSCEQNLNHDAMYWYRQDPGQGLRLIYYSQIVNDFQKGDIAEGYSVSREKKESFPLTVTSAQKNPTAFYLCASSIRDMGQPQHFGDGTRLSIL.

V usage is TRBV6-1 and J usage is TRBJ1-5, with a possible D match to TRBD1 (5 bases). Germline values: CDR1 MNHNS, CDR2 SASEGT. The V end lost 4 bases, the J end lost 7 bases, and 8 bases lay between the germline ends. CDR3 size: 12 residues. The CDR3 loop reads CASSAWGQPQHF. The CDR3 coding sequence is TGTGCCAGCAGTGCATGGGGCCAGCCCCAGCATTTT.

This chain links TRBV30 with TRBJ2-1, with 10 bases identical to TRBD2. Trimming at V came to 3 bases and at J to 8 bases, leaving 4 bases not matched to a gene. The germline CDR1 and CDR2 sequences are GTSNPN and SVGIG (reference sequence). The CDR3 is made up of 13 amino acids. The CDR3 loop is CAWRLAGVYEQFF. DNA of the CDR3: TGTGCCTGGAGGCTAGCGGGGGTCTATGAGCAGTTCTTC. Variable domain in full (rest from reference TRBV30 and TRBJ2-1): SQTIHQWPATLVQPVGSPLSLECTVEGTSNPNLYWYRQAAGRGLQLLFYSVGIGQISSEVPQNLSASRPQDRQFILSSKKLLLSDSGFYLCAWRLAGVYEQFFGPGTRLTVL.

A single count supports this clone. V is TRBV5-6 and J is TRBJ2-3, with 10 bases lining up with TRBD1. There are 18 residues in the CDR3. V dropped 4 bases and J dropped 8; count of bases not matched to a gene: 19. The germline CDR1 and CDR2 sequences are SGHDT and YYEEEE. CDR3 sequence reads: CASSPLIRDRGPGGTQYF. Written as DNA, the CDR3 is TGTGCCAGCAGCCCCTTAATCCGGGACAGGGGCCCGGGGGGTACGCAGTATTTT.

This clone was detected once. This sequence joins TRBV7-2 and TRBJ2-1; 8 nucleotides line up with TRBD2. From germline, CDR1 is SGHTA and CDR2 FQGNSA. The junction had 9 bases not matched to a gene; V was cut back by 3 bases and J by 5 bases. The CDR3 extends over 16 amino acids. In DNA form, the CDR3 reads TGTGCCAGCAGCTTGCTGGGTAGCGGGATGAACAATGAGCAGTTCTTC. The encoded protein is CASSLLGSGMNNEQFF. The entire variable domain, with the rest obtained from reference TRBV7-2 and TRBJ2-1, is as follows: GAGVSQSPSNKVTEKGKDVELRCDPISGHTALYWYRQSLGQGLEFLIYFQGNSAPDKSGLPSDRFSAERTGGSVSTLTIQRTQQEDSAVYLCASSLLGSGMNNEQFFGPGTRLTVL.

The chain joins TRBV28 to TRBJ2-7, with a weak D call TRBD1 (6 bases). The CDR3 has 14 residues. CDR1 and CDR2 from the germline V gene are MDHEN and SYDVKM. Trimming left V 3 bases short and J 2 bases short, with 11 bases between. CDR3: CASSLLRDTYEQYF. The CDR3 DNA sequence: TGTGCCAGCAGTTTGCTACGGGACACCTACGAGCAGTACTTC.

This clone was detected only once. The rearrangement joins TRBV2 to TRBJ2-1; TRBD2 agrees at 9 bases. This CDR3 comprises 14 residues. Germline V gives CDR1 SNHLY, CDR2 FYNNEI. V lost 3 bases and J lost 7; bases outside the gene matches: 4. The CDR3 is CASSESLAGNEQFF. As DNA, the CDR3 is TGTGCCAGCAGTGAGAGTCTAGCGGGGAATGAGCAGTTCTTC.

V gene TRBV7-9 combines with J gene TRBJ1-1, with 9 bases lining up with TRBD1. Germline trimming cut 5 bases from V and 1 base from J; bases unmatched to any gene: 11. In germline, CDR1 is SEHNR, CDR2 FQNEAQ (reference sequence). The CDR3 runs to 17 residues. CDR3 sequence: CASSQLDRGKQNTEAFF. In DNA, the CDR3 is TGTGCCAGCAGCCAACTGGACAGGGGTAAGCAGAACACTGAAGCTTTCTTT.

On this clone: A read error may account for a junction end that differs from germline. The rearrangement links TRBV27 to TRBJ2-3, with TRBD2 matching 13 bases. Germline assignment: CDR1 MNHEY and CDR2 SMNVEV (reference sequence). CDR3 length: 17 amino acids. Here the CDR3 reads CASSLSLAGGPWDTQYF. DNA of the CDR3: TGTGCCAGCAGTCTATCACTAGCGGGGGGGCCCTGGGATACGCAGTATTTT.

The chain couples TRBV18 to TRBJ2-2; D uncertain. Germline V gives CDR1 KGHSH, CDR2 LQKENI. This CDR3 contains 14 residues. V was shortened by 3 bases and J by 3 bases, with 8 bases between the two germline ends. CDR3 nucleotide sequence: TGTGCCAGCTCACCGGACGCAGACACCGGGGAGCTGTTTTTT. The encoded protein is CASSPDADTGELFF.

The chain joins TRBV10-2 to TRBJ2-3, with 8 bases lining up with TRBD1. The CDR3 contains 14 residues. J gave up 0 bases and V 9 bases, and 5 bases lay outside the gene matches. Germline lookup yields CDR1 WSHSY and CDR2 SAAADI. The CDR3 region has the DNA TGCGCCAGTAGTAGGGACAGGAGCACAGATACGCAGTATTTT. Protein product: CASSRDRSTDTQYF.

The V call is TRBV5-5, the J call TRBJ1-1; no clear D gene. Germline V CDR1 and CDR2: SGHKS, YYEKEE (reference sequence). The CDR3 consists of 13 residues. Trimming pared 0 bases from V and 0 bases from J, leaving 3 bases between. CDR3 residues: CASSLAVNTEAFF. The CDR3 DNA reads as TGTGCCAGCAGCTTGGCAGTGAACACTGAAGCTTTCTTT.

The rearrangement uses TRBV19 and TRBJ1-5; tentative D call: TRBD1 (5 bases). The germline V and J ends were trimmed by 5 bases and 1 base, with 15 bases remaining between them. The germline CDR1 and CDR2 sequences are LNHDA and SQIVND (reference sequence). This CDR3 is built from 16 residues. Here the CDR3 DNA reads TGTGCCAGTAGTCGATCGGGGGGATTGAGCAATCAGCCCCAGCATTTT. This translates into CASSRSGGLSNQPQHF. The variable domain in full, with the rest retrieved from reference TRBV19 and TRBJ1-5, is DGGITQSPKYLFRKEGQNVTLSCEQNLNHDAMYWYRQDPGQGLRLIYYSQIVNDFQKGDIAEGYSVSREKKESFPLTVTSAQKNPTAFYLCASSRSGGLSNQPQHFGDGTRLSIL.

The chain uses TRBV5-1 and TRBJ2-7, with TRBD1 as a possible D gene (5 bases). The CDR3 is 14 residues long. The V end lost 4 bases, the J end lost 4 bases, and 15 bases lay between the germline ends. Per the germline V gene, CDR1 is SGHRS and CDR2 is YFSETQ. The CDR3 nucleotides read TGCGCCAGCAGCCCTATCACAGGTTCTTACGAGCAGTACTTC. Translation gives CASSPITGSYEQYF.